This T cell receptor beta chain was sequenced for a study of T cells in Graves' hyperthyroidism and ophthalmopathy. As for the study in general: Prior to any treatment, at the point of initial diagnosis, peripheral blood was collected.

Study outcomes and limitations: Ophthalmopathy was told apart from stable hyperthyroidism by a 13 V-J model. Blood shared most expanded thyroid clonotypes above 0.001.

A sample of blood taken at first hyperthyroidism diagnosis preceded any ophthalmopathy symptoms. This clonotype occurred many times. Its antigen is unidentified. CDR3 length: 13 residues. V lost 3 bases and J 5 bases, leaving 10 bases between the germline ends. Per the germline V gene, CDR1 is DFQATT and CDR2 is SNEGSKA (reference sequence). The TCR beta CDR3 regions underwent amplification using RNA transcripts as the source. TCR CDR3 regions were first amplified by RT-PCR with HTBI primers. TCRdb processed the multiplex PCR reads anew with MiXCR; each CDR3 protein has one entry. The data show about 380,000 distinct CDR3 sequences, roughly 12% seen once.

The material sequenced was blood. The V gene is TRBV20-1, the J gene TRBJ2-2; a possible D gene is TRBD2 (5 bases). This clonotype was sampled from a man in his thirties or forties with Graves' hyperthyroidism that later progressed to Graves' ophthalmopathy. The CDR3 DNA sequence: TGCAGTGCTAGTAGCCCGGGGACCGGGGAGCTGTTTTTT. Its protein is CSASSPGTGELFF.